These T cell receptor beta chains were read from a single sample in a study of OX40 agonist ivuxolimab in advanced cancers. TCRdb's copy holds only in-frame clones and misses some; the assay was immunoSEQ multiplex PCR. The data show fewer than 120,000 clones, roughly 90% seen once. Source: CD4+ or CD8+ T cells sorted from blood, taken in a trial of the OX40 agonist ivuxolimab. The receptors come from an adult with an advanced solid tumor such as melanoma, head and neck, liver or kidney cancer. Each CDR3 is given with its conserved first and last residue. The D gene is left open where the match is weak. Size is stated for part of the rows, as once, few or many counts, or as a class when the clone is expanded.

j_call,v_call,d_call,clone_size,cdr3_aa,cdr3_nt
TRBJ1-1,TRBV10-3,.,.,CAISGSDRVNTEAFF,TGTGCCATCAGTGGGAGCGACAGAGTGAACACTGAAGCTTTCTTT
TRBJ2-4,TRBV4-3,TRBD1,.,CASSHRQGIQYF,TGCGCCAGCAGCCACAGACAGGGCATTCAGTACTTC
TRBJ2-7,TRBV7-2,.,.,CASSLAGLSSYEQYF,TGTGCCAGCAGCTTAGCGGGACTGAGCTCCTACGAGCAGTACTTC
TRBJ2-5,TRBV6-1,.,.,CASSESRDPKLKYF,TGTGCCAGCAGTGAATCCCGGGACCCCAAGTTGAAGTACTTC
TRBJ1-2,TRBV6-5,.,.,CASRGQQRDTF,TGTGCCAGCAGAGGCCAACAGAGGGACACCTTC
TRBJ2-2,TRBV5-8,.,.,CASTTRANTGELFF,TGTGCCAGCACCACGCGGGCGAACACCGGGGAGCTGTTTTTT
TRBJ1-2,TRBV5-4,.,.,CASSLAGGGNGYTF,TGTGCCAGCAGCTTGGCAGGAGGAGGGAATGGCTACACCTTC
TRBJ2-1,TRBV25-1,.,.,CASSEYSANEQFF,TGTGCCAGCAGTGAATACAGCGCTAATGAGCAGTTCTTC
TRBJ2-7,TRBV9,.,.,CASSVDTGREQYF,TGTGCCAGCAGCGTAGATACGGGACGCGAGCAGTACTTC
TRBJ2-3,TRBV28,TRBD1,.,CASSFYTSTGQNPTDTQYF,TGTGCCAGCAGTTTCTATACCAGCACGGGACAGAACCCCACAGATACGCAGTATTTT
TRBJ2-3,TRBV5-1,.,once,CASSGAQNTDTQYF,TGCGCCAGCAGTGGGGCTCAGAACACAGATACGCAGTATTTT
TRBJ1-2,TRBV6-6,TRBD1,.,CASSGQAIGYTF,TGTGCCAGCAGTGGACAGGCCATCGGCTACACCTTC
TRBJ2-3,TRBV19,.,.,CASSTLALTDTQYF,TGTGCCAGTAGTACTCTCGCACTCACAGATACGCAGTATTTT
TRBJ1-5,TRBV28,TRBD1,.,CASSFSDRAEQPQHF,TGTGCCAGCAGTTTCTCGGACAGGGCAGAACAGCCCCAGCATTTT
TRBJ1-1,TRBV18,.,.,CASSPEAVGNTEAFF,TGTGCCAGCTCACCAGAAGCCGTGGGGAACACTGAAGCTTTCTTT
TRBJ2-5,TRBV6-6,.,.,CASSSQETQYF,TGTGCCAGCAGTTCGCAAGAGACCCAGTACTTC
TRBJ2-6,TRBV4-3,.,.,CASSTGVFSGANVLTF,TGCGCCAGCAGTACTGGGGTGTTCTCTGGGGCCAACGTCCTGACTTTC
TRBJ1-5,TRBV9,.,.,CASSVTAGSNQPQHF,TGTGCCAGCAGCGTGACCGCAGGTAGCAATCAGCCCCAGCATTTT
TRBJ2-5,TRBV20-1,.,.,CSASPEETQYF,TGCAGTGCTAGTCCCGAAGAGACCCAGTACTTC
TRBJ2-5,TRBV6-5,TRBD1,.,CASSTGTGVETQYF,TGTGCCAGCAGTACCGGGACAGGGGTAGAGACCCAGTACTTC
TRBJ1-5,TRBV6-1,.,.,CASSEVQYQPQHF,TGTGCCAGCAGTGAAGTTCAGTATCAGCCCCAGCATTTT
TRBJ1-1,TRBV29-1,.,.,CSVSGSSDTEAFF,TGCAGCGTTTCAGGGTCGAGTGACACTGAAGCTTTCTTT
TRBJ1-3,TRBV19,.,.,CASTPTDSSGNTIYF,TGTGCCAGTACTCCGACAGATTCCTCTGGAAACACCATATATTTT